This T cell receptor beta chain derives from a study of T cells after yellow fever vaccination. Study-wide findings and caveats: High-abundance clonotypes from the bulk population could contaminate FACS-sorted repertoires. After the booster, over 95% of CD4 and approximately 90% of CD8 primary-response clones were re-detected.

In making TCR cDNA, 5'RACE template switching added a universal primer site and UMIs to it. TCRdb independently ran MiXCR on the 5' RACE reads; one entry per CDR3 protein. The sample consists of fewer than 500,000 distinct CDR3 sequences, roughly 20% of them appearing once. The V gene's germline CDR1 is KGHDR and CDR2 SFDVKD. The V end lost 3 bases, the J end lost 2 bases, and 11 bases lay between the germline ends. CDR3 length: 15 amino acids. On this clonotype itself: Its antigen is as yet unknown.

The sequencing here drew on PBMCs, taken before the yellow fever booster vaccination. The V call is TRBV24-1, the J call TRBJ2-3; D possibly corresponds to TRBD2 (6 bases). This clonotype was obtained from a man aged 18 to 29 who received the YFV17D yellow fever vaccine. The CDR3 DNA reads TGTGCCACCAGTGATGTGACGGGGGTCACAGATACGCAGTATTTT. This codes for CATSDVTGVTDTQYF.